This T cell receptor beta chain was retrieved from a study of blood T cell repertoires in COVID-19. Study in general: COVID-19 samples from acute and convalescent phases originated in the United States, Italy and Spain. Sample material is recorded as cDNA or gDNA derived from T cells, B-cell-depleted T cells, or PBMCs.

Per the study methods: Estimation of nucleated cell counts relied on the amplification of reference gene primers. Libraries were prepared by immunoSEQ multiplex PCR; TCRdb keeps only in-frame clonotypes and omits some of them. V, J and clone size reflect that table, while D and trimming were determined from the DNA. Seen here are roughly 100,000 clones, roughly 87% observed once, and the top ten hold roughly 4.2%. With 0 bases removed from V and 3 bases from J, the gap between germline ends came to 9 bases. Germline V CDR1 and CDR2: LGHNT, FRNRAP. This CDR3 contains 14 residues. This TCR was sampled from a man aged 50 to 59 with acute or convalescent COVID-19. The rearrangement links TRBV12-5 to TRBJ2-7, with D perhaps TRBD1 (5 bases). The sample consisted of peripheral blood. Here the CDR3 DNA reads TGTGCTAGTGGTTTGGTAGGACACCTCTACGAGCAGTACTTC. Its translation: CASGLVGHLYEQYF.